Listed here are 3 T cell receptor beta chains from one sample, sequenced in a study of cytomegalovirus exposure and HLA in healthy donors. PCR employed 60 Vbeta and 13 Jbeta primers. Sequenced by immunoSEQ multiplex PCR; TCRdb stores in-frame clones only, minus some. Of about 160,000 clones in the sample, less than 85% were seen once. The sample consisted of PBMCs. Receptor source: a male donor in good health and CMV-seronegative.

The chain carries TRBV21-1 and TRBJ1-1; the D call in the table, TRBD1, was not verified against the DNA. TRBV21-1 is labeled a pseudogene. The CDR3 is 18 residues long. DNA for the CDR3: TGTGCCAGCAGCAATGGGCTCATGGGGGCAGACATAAACACTGAAGCTTTCTTT. Translated: CASSNGLMGADINTEAFF.

Worth noting for this clone: One junction end does not reproduce the germline sequence, and a read error may be involved. The chain joins TRBV7-9 to TRBJ1-6; D is ambiguous. The CDR3 loop spans 12 amino acids. Germline lookup yields CDR1 SEHNR and CDR2 FQNEAQ (reference sequence). The CDR3 reads CSSNHGETPLHF. CDR3 coding DNA: TGTTCCAGCAACCATGGGGAGACCCCCCTCCACTTT. The whole variable domain, filled in from reference TRBV7-9 and TRBJ1-6, reads DTGVSQNPRHKITKRGQNVTFRCDPISEHNRLYWYRQTLGQGPEFLTYFQNEAQLEKSRLLSDRFSAERPKGSFSTLEIQRTEQGDSAMYLCSSNHGETPLHFGNGTRLTVT.

The rearrangement uses TRBV5-4 and TRBJ2-3; D is possibly TRBD2 (5 bases). Trimming removed 4 bases from V and 11 bases from J, with 11 bases in between. This CDR3 is 11 amino acids long. Germline V gives CDR1 SGHNT, CDR2 YYREEE (reference sequence). In nucleotides, the CDR3 is TGTGCCAGCAGCATCACCGGGGAGCAGTATTTT. This translates into CASSITGEQYF. The whole variable domain, filled in from reference TRBV5-4 and TRBJ2-3, reads ETGVTQSPTHLIKTRGQQVTLRCSSQSGHNTVSWYQQALGQGPQFIFQYYREEENGRGNFPPRFSGLQFPNYSSELNVNALELDDSALYLCASSITGEQYFGPGTRLTVL.